This T cell receptor beta chain was sequenced for a study of cytomegalovirus exposure and HLA in healthy donors. Findings and limits, study-wide: According to an earlier analysis, most TCR beta V segments yielded productive rearrangements about 90% or about 30% of the time.

Notes on this clone: Its antigen is still unknown.

The PCR used 60 Vbeta and 13 Jbeta primers. Profiling relied on immunoSEQ multiplex PCR, and the TCRdb table lists in-frame clones only, not all of them. The sample consists of around 240,000 clones, about four fifths of them appearing once. J gave up 8 bases and V 5 bases, and 5 bases lay outside the gene matches. This CDR3 has 14 residues. Germline CDR1 and CDR2: MNHNY and SVGAGI (reference sequence). This TCR came from a woman aged 40-49 years in good health and CMV-seropositive. Sequences were obtained from PBMCs. J is TRBJ1-6 and V is TRBV6-6; 8 bases map to TRBD1. The CDR3: CASSDRTGYSPLHF. The DNA of the CDR3 is TGTGCCAGCAGTGACCGGACAGGGTATTCACCCCTCCACTTT.